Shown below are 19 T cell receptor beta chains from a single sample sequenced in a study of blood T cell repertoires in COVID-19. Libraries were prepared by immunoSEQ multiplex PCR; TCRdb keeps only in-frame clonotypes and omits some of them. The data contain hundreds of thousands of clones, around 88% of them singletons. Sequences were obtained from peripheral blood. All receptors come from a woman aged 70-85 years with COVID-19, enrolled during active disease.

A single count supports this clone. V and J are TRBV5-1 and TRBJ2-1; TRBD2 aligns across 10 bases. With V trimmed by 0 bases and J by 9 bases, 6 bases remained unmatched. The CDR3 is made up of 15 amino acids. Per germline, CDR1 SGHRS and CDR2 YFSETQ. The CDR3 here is CASSLGLAGEGEQFF. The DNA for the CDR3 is TGCGCCAGCAGCTTGGGCCTAGCGGGGGAGGGTGAGCAGTTCTTC.

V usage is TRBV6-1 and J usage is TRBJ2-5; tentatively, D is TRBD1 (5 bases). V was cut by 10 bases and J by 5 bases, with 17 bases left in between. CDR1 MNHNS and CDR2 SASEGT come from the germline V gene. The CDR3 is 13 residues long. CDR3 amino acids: CATRSGRVETQYF. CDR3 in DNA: TGTGCCACCCGCTCCGGCAGGGTGGAGACCCAGTACTTC.

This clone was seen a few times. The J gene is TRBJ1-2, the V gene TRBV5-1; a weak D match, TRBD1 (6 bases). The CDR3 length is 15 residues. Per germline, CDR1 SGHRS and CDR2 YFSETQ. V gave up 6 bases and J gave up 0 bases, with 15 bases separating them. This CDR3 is CASNPTGQANYGYTF. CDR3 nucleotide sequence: TGCGCCAGCAACCCCACAGGGCAAGCTAACTATGGCTACACCTTC.

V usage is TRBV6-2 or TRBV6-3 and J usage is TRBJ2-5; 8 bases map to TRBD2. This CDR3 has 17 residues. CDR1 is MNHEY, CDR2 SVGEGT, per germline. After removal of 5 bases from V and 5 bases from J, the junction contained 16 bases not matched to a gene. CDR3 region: CASSQGRGAQIRETQYF. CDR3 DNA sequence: TGTGCCAGCAGTCAAGGGCGGGGGGCCCAGATTCGTGAGACCCAGTACTTC.

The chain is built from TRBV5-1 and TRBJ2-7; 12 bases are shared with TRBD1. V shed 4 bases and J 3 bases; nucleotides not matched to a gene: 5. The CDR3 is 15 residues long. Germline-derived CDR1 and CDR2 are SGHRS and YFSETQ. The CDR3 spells CASSVGQGAHYEQYF. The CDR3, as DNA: TGCGCCAGCAGCGTGGGACAGGGGGCGCACTACGAGCAGTACTTC.

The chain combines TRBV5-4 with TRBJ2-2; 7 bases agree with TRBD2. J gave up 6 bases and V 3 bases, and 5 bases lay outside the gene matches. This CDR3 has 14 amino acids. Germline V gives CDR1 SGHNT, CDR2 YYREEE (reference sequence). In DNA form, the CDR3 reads TGTGCCAGCAGCTCCTGGGGGGGGGCCGGGGAGCTGTTTTTT. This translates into CASSSWGGAGELFF.

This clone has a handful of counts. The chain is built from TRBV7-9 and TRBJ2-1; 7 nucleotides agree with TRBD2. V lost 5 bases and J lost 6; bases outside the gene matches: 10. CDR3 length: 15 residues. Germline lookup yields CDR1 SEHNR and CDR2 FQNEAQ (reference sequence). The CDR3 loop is CASSRTSVRPNEQFF. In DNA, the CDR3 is TGTGCCAGCAGCCGAACTAGCGTCCGCCCCAATGAGCAGTTCTTC.

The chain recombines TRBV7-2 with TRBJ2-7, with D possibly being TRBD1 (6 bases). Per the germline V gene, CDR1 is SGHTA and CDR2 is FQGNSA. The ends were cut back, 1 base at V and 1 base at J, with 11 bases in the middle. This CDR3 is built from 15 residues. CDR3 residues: CASSLDRVVSYEQYF. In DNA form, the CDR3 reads TGTGCCAGCAGCTTAGACAGGGTAGTGTCCTACGAGCAGTACTTC.

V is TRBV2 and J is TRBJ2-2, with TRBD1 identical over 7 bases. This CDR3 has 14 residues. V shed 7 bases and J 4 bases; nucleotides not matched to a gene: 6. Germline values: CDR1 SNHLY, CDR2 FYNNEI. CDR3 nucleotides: TGTGCCAGCATAGACAGGGTCGGCACCGGGGAGCTGTTTTTT. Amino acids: CASIDRVGTGELFF.

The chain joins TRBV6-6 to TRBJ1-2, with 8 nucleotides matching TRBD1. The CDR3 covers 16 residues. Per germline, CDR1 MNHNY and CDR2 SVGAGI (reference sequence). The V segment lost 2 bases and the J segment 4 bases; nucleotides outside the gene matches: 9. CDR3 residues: CASSYDTGGKSYGYTF. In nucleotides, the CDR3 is TGTGCCAGCAGTTACGATACAGGGGGTAAAAGCTATGGCTACACCTTC.

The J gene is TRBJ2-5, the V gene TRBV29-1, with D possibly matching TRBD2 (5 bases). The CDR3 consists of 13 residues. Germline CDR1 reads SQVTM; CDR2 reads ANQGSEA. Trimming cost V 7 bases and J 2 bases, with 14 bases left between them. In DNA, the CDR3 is TGCAGCGCCCCAGGACGGGATCAAGAGACCCAGTACTTC. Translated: CSAPGRDQETQYF.

The CDR3 is CASSISGGRGGAGELFF. CDR3 nucleotide sequence: TGTGCCAGTAGTATTAGCGGCGGACGAGGAGGGGCCGGGGAGCTGTTTTTT. The V call is TRBV19, the J call TRBJ2-2, with a possible D match to TRBD2 (6 bases). The CDR3 is made up of 17 amino acids. The V end lost 3 bases, the J end lost 6 bases, and 20 bases lay between the germline ends. The V gene's germline CDR1 is LNHDA and CDR2 SQIVND (reference sequence).

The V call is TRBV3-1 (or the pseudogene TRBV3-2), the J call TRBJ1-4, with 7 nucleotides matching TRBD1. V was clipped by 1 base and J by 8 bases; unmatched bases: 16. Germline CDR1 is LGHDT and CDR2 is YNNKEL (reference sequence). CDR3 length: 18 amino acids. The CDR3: CASSQVLGGILGSEKLFF. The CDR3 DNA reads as TGTGCCAGCAGCCAAGTCCTAGGGGGCATATTAGGGAGCGAAAAACTGTTTTTT.

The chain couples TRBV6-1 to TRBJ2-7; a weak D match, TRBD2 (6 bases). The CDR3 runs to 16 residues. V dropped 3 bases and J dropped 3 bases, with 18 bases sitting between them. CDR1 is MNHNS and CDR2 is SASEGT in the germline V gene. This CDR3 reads CASSDGRGQSLYEQYF. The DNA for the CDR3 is TGTGCCAGCAGTGATGGGCGGGGCCAATCCCTCTACGAGCAGTACTTC.

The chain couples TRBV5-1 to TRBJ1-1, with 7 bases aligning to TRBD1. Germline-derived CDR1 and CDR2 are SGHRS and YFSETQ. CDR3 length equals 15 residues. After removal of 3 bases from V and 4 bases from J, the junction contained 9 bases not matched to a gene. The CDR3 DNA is TGCGCCAGCAGCTCTACTCCAGGGGGACCCACTGAAGCTTTCTTT. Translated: CASSSTPGGPTEAFF. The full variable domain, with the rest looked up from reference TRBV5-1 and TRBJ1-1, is KAGVTQTPRYLIKTRGQQVTLSCSPISGHRSVSWYQQTPGQGLQFLFEYFSETQRNKGNFPGRFSGRQFSNSRSEMNVSTLELGDSALYLCASSSTPGGPTEAFFGQGTRLTVV.

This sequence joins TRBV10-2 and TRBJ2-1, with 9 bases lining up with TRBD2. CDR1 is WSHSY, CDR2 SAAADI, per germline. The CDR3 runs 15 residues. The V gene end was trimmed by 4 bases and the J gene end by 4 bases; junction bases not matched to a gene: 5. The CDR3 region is CASSGPSGEYNEQFF. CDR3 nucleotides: TGCGCCAGCAGTGGCCCTAGCGGGGAATACAATGAGCAGTTCTTC.

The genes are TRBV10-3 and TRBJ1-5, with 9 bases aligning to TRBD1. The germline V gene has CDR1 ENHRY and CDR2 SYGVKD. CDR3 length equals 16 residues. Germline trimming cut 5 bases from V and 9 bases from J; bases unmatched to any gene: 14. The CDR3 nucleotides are TGTGCCATCAGTCCTAAATGGACAGGGGAAGGACCGCCCCAGCATTTT. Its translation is CAISPKWTGEGPPQHF.

CDR3 region: CASSLSADNTDTQYF. In DNA form, the CDR3 reads TGTGCCAGCAGTTTATCAGCAGACAACACAGATACGCAGTATTTT. The chain links TRBV27 to TRBJ2-3; D is unresolved. The CDR3 is 15 amino acids. Per the germline V gene, CDR1 is MNHEY and CDR2 is SMNVEV (reference sequence). V was shortened by 0 bases and J by 2 bases, with 9 bases between the two germline ends.

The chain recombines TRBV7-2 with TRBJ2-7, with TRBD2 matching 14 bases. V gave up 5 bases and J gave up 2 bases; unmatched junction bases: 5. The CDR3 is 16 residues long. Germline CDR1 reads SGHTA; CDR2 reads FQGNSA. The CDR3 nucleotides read TGTGCCAGCAGCCGCGGACTAGCGGGGGGAACCTACGAGCAGTACTTC. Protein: CASSRGLAGGTYEQYF.